The rows below give T cell receptor beta chains drawn from one sample of a study of T-cell memory formation after mild COVID-19. TCRdb analysed the 5' RACE reads with MiXCR anew, one entry per CDR3 protein. This sample yields 350,000 to 400,000 distinct CDR3 sequences, of which approximately 21% are seen a single time; under 15% belongs to the top ten. Sequencing was performed on PBMCs or a T cell subset sorted from them (not recorded which). The receptor set was obtained from an adult woman who had mild COVID-19 (a few samples of this study predate the infection). Cell type and time point are not known. Each CDR3 is given with its conserved first and last residue. D genes are given only for firm matches. Rows may omit the clone size; those that give it use once, few, many or a size class.

V gene: TRBV7-2; clone size: few; J gene: TRBJ2-3; D gene: TRBD1; CDR3 DNA: TGTGCCAGCAGCTCCTTCGGGGGGACAGGGAAAGATACGCAGTATTTT; CDR3 protein: CASSSFGGTGKDTQYF
V gene: TRBV29-1; clone size: NA; J gene: TRBJ2-2; D gene: TRBD1; CDR3 DNA: TGCAGCGTAGGAGACAGGGCTCTGACCGGGGAGCTGTTTTTT; CDR3 protein: CSVGDRALTGELFF
V gene: TRBV7-2; clone size: few; J gene: TRBJ2-3; D gene: TRBD1; CDR3 DNA: TGTGCCAGCAGCCCGGGGACAGGTTGGGATACGCAGTATTTT; CDR3 protein: CASSPGTGWDTQYF
V gene: TRBV5-6; clone size: NA; J gene: TRBJ2-5; D gene: NA; CDR3 DNA: TGTGCCAGCAGCCCCGAGGGATGGCGGACCCAGTACTTC; CDR3 protein: CASSPEGWRTQYF
V gene: TRBV29-1; clone size: NA; J gene: TRBJ2-1; D gene: NA; CDR3 DNA: TGCAGCGTTGCCCCCCAGGGCGATGAGCAGTTCTTC; CDR3 protein: CSVAPQGDEQFF
V gene: TRBV7-6; clone size: NA; J gene: TRBJ2-3; D gene: TRBD2; CDR3 DNA: TGTGCCAGCAGCTTAGGTAGCGGGCCGGTCTCGCAGTATTTT; CDR3 protein: CASSLGSGPVSQYF
V gene: TRBV24-1; clone size: many; J gene: TRBJ2-1; D gene: NA; CDR3 DNA: TGTGCCACCAGTGATTTTGGGCGGACCTCCTACAATGAGCAGTTCTTC; CDR3 protein: CATSDFGRTSYNEQFF
V gene: TRBV5-6; clone size: NA; J gene: TRBJ1-2; D gene: NA; CDR3 DNA: TGTGCCAGCACTGCCTCGATCTCTCATGGCTACACCTTC; CDR3 protein: CASTASISHGYTF
V gene: TRBV3-1; clone size: many; J gene: TRBJ2-7; D gene: TRBD1; CDR3 DNA: TGTGCCAGCAGCCGAGACGGGACAGGGGCCTACGAGCAGTACTTC; CDR3 protein: CASSRDGTGAYEQYF
V gene: TRBV20-1; clone size: few; J gene: TRBJ1-2; D gene: TRBD1; CDR3 DNA: TGCAGTGCGAGGACAGGGAGAAACTATGGCTACACCTTC; CDR3 protein: CSARTGRNYGYTF
V gene: TRBV16; clone size: NA; J gene: TRBJ2-7; D gene: NA; CDR3 DNA: TGTGCCAGCAGCCAATCGGCTTTCCGTTACGAGCAGTACTTC; CDR3 protein: CASSQSAFRYEQYF
V gene: TRBV19; clone size: NA; J gene: TRBJ2-2; D gene: TRBD1; CDR3 DNA: TGTGCCAGTAGTTGGACAGGCTCTGACACCGGGGAGCTGTTTTTT; CDR3 protein: CASSWTGSDTGELFF
V gene: TRBV20-1; clone size: NA; J gene: TRBJ2-7; D gene: TRBD2; CDR3 DNA: TGCAGTGCTAGGGGGAGCGGGAGCTACGAGCAGTACTTC; CDR3 protein: CSARGSGSYEQYF
V gene: TRBV4-3; clone size: NA; J gene: TRBJ1-3; D gene: NA; CDR3 DNA: TGCGCCAGCAGCCACAACGGACGGAGCTCTGGAAACACCATATATTTT; CDR3 protein: CASSHNGRSSGNTIYF
V gene: TRBV9; clone size: NA; J gene: TRBJ2-3; D gene: TRBD2; CDR3 DNA: TGTGCCAGCAGCGTGGAGATTCGGCAGGGAGCGGGGGGTACAGATACGCAGTATTTT; CDR3 protein: CASSVEIRQGAGGTDTQYF
V gene: TRBV5-1; clone size: NA; J gene: TRBJ2-6; D gene: TRBD1; CDR3 DNA: TGCGCCAGCAGCGGACGGGACAGGGGCTACTCTGGGGCCAACGTCCTGACTTTC; CDR3 protein: CASSGRDRGYSGANVLTF
V gene: TRBV5-1; clone size: NA; J gene: TRBJ2-1; D gene: NA; CDR3 DNA: TGCGCCAGCAGCTTGCCGGGGAGCATTCCTTCGGATGAGCAGTTCTTC; CDR3 protein: CASSLPGSIPSDEQFF
V gene: TRBV3-1; clone size: NA; J gene: TRBJ2-7; D gene: TRBD1; CDR3 DNA: TGTGCCAGCAGCCCCCACGCACAGGGGCGCGCCTACGAGCAGTACTTC; CDR3 protein: CASSPHAQGRAYEQYF
V gene: TRBV20-1; clone size: few; J gene: TRBJ2-3; D gene: TRBD2; CDR3 DNA: TGCAGTGCCGAAGCGGGGGGGCGAGCCACAGATACGCAGTATTTT; CDR3 protein: CSAEAGGRATDTQYF
V gene: TRBV6-2/TRBV6-3; clone size: few; J gene: TRBJ2-3; D gene: NA; CDR3 DNA: TGTGCCAGCAGCCCTAGGGGCCCACCAGATACGCAGTATTTT; CDR3 protein: CASSPRGPPDTQYF
V gene: TRBV3-1; clone size: few; J gene: TRBJ2-5; D gene: NA; CDR3 DNA: TGTGCCAGCAGCCGGGGACTGGCCCAAGAGACCCAGTACTTC; CDR3 protein: CASSRGLAQETQYF
V gene: TRBV20-1; clone size: NA; J gene: TRBJ1-6; D gene: NA; CDR3 DNA: TGCAGTGCTAGCCGGGCCGTAGGGGATTCACCCCTCCACTTT; CDR3 protein: CSASRAVGDSPLHF
V gene: TRBV6-5; clone size: few; J gene: TRBJ2-1; D gene: NA; CDR3 DNA: TGTGCCAGCAGTTCAGGGGGGGAGTACAATGAGCAGTTCTTC; CDR3 protein: CASSSGGEYNEQFF
V gene: TRBV6-5; clone size: NA; J gene: TRBJ1-2; D gene: NA; CDR3 DNA: TGTGCCAGCAGTTACGCGTGGGGCAGGGGCTACACCTTC; CDR3 protein: CASSYAWGRGYTF
V gene: TRBV2; clone size: few; J gene: TRBJ2-3; D gene: NA; CDR3 DNA: TGTGCCAGCAGTGAAGGGATGCTGGCAGATACGCAGTATTTT; CDR3 protein: CASSEGMLADTQYF
V gene: TRBV2; clone size: NA; J gene: TRBJ2-1; D gene: NA; CDR3 DNA: TGTGCCAGCCGGGAGCGGGACAGCTCCTACAATGAGCAGTTCTTC; CDR3 protein: CASRERDSSYNEQFF
V gene: TRBV4-3; clone size: few; J gene: TRBJ2-1; D gene: TRBD2; CDR3 DNA: TGCGCCAGCAGCCATGTAGCGGGAGGGGGGTATGAGCAGTTCTTC; CDR3 protein: CASSHVAGGGYEQFF
V gene: TRBV6-2/TRBV6-3; clone size: NA; J gene: TRBJ1-1; D gene: NA; CDR3 DNA: TGTGCCAGCAAATTGACGGTGAACACTGAAGCTTTCTTT; CDR3 protein: CASKLTVNTEAFF
V gene: TRBV12-3/TRBV12-4; clone size: many; J gene: TRBJ2-1; D gene: TRBD2; CDR3 DNA: TGTGCCAGCAGCGTAGCGGGGGCCCTTACCCACTACAATGAGCAGTTCTTC; CDR3 protein: CASSVAGALTHYNEQFF
V gene: TRBV7-9; clone size: many; J gene: TRBJ2-4; D gene: NA; CDR3 DNA: TGTGCCAGCAGCCGGACAGAGGAATTCGGAGACATTCAGTACTTC; CDR3 protein: CASSRTEEFGDIQYF
V gene: TRBV6-6; clone size: NA; J gene: TRBJ2-7; D gene: NA; CDR3 DNA: TGTGCCAGCAGTCGGGTCGTCGAGCAGTACTTC; CDR3 protein: CASSRVVEQYF
V gene: TRBV7-2; clone size: NA; J gene: TRBJ2-3; D gene: TRBD2; CDR3 DNA: TGTGCCAGCACGAAGGTAGCGGGTTTTCCAGATACGCAGTATTTT; CDR3 protein: CASTKVAGFPDTQYF
V gene: TRBV9; clone size: few; J gene: TRBJ2-7; D gene: NA; CDR3 DNA: TGTGCCAGCAGCGTAGAGCCGGGGGCGGCCTACGAGCAGTACTTC; CDR3 protein: CASSVEPGAAYEQYF
V gene: TRBV6-2/TRBV6-3; clone size: few; J gene: TRBJ2-7; D gene: NA; CDR3 DNA: TGTGCCAGCAGTTACTCCAGGAAGGGGATTGCCTACGAGCAGTACTTC; CDR3 protein: CASSYSRKGIAYEQYF
V gene: TRBV7-9; clone size: many; J gene: TRBJ2-7; D gene: TRBD1; CDR3 DNA: TGTGCCAGCAGCTTGGGACAGGGGAGGGACTACGAGCAGTACTTC; CDR3 protein: CASSLGQGRDYEQYF
V gene: TRBV12-3/TRBV12-4; clone size: NA; J gene: TRBJ2-3; D gene: TRBD2; CDR3 DNA: TGTGCCAGCAGCGATAGCGGGAGGTTCACAGATACGCAGTATTTT; CDR3 protein: CASSDSGRFTDTQYF
V gene: TRBV7-3; clone size: NA; J gene: TRBJ2-1; D gene: TRBD2; CDR3 DNA: TGTGCCAGCAGCGCTCGCCGACTAGCGGGGTACAATGAGCAGTTCTTC; CDR3 protein: CASSARRLAGYNEQFF
V gene: TRBV9; clone size: NA; J gene: TRBJ2-1; D gene: NA; CDR3 DNA: TGTGCCAGCAGCGTAGTTAGCAGCTCCTACAATGAGCAGTTCTTC; CDR3 protein: CASSVVSSSYNEQFF
V gene: TRBV4-1; clone size: NA; J gene: TRBJ1-1; D gene: TRBD1; CDR3 DNA: TGCGCCAGCAGCCAAGCGACAGGGGGCTATAGTAACACTGAAGCTTTCTTT; CDR3 protein: CASSQATGGYSNTEAFF
V gene: TRBV7-2; clone size: few; J gene: TRBJ2-3; D gene: TRBD2; CDR3 DNA: TGTGCCAGCAGCTTTTCTAGCGGCATCACAGATACGCAGTATTTT; CDR3 protein: CASSFSSGITDTQYF
V gene: TRBV6-2/TRBV6-3; clone size: NA; J gene: TRBJ2-7; D gene: TRBD2; CDR3 DNA: TGTGCCAGCAGTTACTCGACTTTCTTAGCGGGAGTCTACGAGCAGTACTTC; CDR3 protein: CASSYSTFLAGVYEQYF
V gene: TRBV6-1; clone size: NA; J gene: TRBJ1-2; D gene: NA; CDR3 DNA: TGTGCCAGCAGTGAAGTGACGGCCCGGGGCTACACCTTC; CDR3 protein: CASSEVTARGYTF
V gene: TRBV6-1; clone size: NA; J gene: TRBJ2-3; D gene: NA; CDR3 DNA: TGTGCCAGCAGTGAAGCCAGCCCATGGGGAGATACGCAGTATTTT; CDR3 protein: CASSEASPWGDTQYF
V gene: TRBV29-1; clone size: NA; J gene: TRBJ2-4; D gene: TRBD1; CDR3 DNA: TGCAGCGTTGAACATAACCCCAAACCCGGGACAGTGGCCAAAAACATTCAGTACTTC; CDR3 protein: CSVEHNPKPGTVAKNIQYF
V gene: TRBV6-5; clone size: few; J gene: TRBJ2-4; D gene: NA; CDR3 DNA: TGTGCCAGCAGGTCCGGGAACATTCAGTACTTC; CDR3 protein: CASRSGNIQYF
V gene: TRBV12-3/TRBV12-4; clone size: few; J gene: TRBJ2-1; D gene: NA; CDR3 DNA: TGTGCCAGCAGTCCCCTTGGGGGTGAGCAGTTCTTC; CDR3 protein: CASSPLGGEQFF
V gene: TRBV27; clone size: many; J gene: TRBJ1-2; D gene: TRBD1; CDR3 DNA: TGTGCCAGCAGTTTAGGGACAGGGGGCTATGGCTACACCTTC; CDR3 protein: CASSLGTGGYGYTF
V gene: TRBV7-6; clone size: few; J gene: TRBJ1-2; D gene: NA; CDR3 DNA: TGTGCCAGCAGCGCGCGGGGCAGGGGTGGCTATGGCTACACCTTC; CDR3 protein: CASSARGRGGYGYTF
V gene: TRBV7-2; clone size: few; J gene: TRBJ1-2; D gene: TRBD1; CDR3 DNA: TGTGCCAGCAGCGAATGGGACAGTGGCTACACCTTC; CDR3 protein: CASSEWDSGYTF
V gene: TRBV29-1; clone size: NA; J gene: TRBJ2-3; D gene: TRBD2; CDR3 DNA: TGCAGCGTTGTCGCGGGGGGCCCTTTCACAGATACGCAGTATTTT; CDR3 protein: CSVVAGGPFTDTQYF
V gene: TRBV25-1; clone size: NA; J gene: TRBJ2-3; D gene: NA; CDR3 DNA: TGTGCCAGCAGTGAATTTGGGGGGCGCAGCACAGATACGCAGTATTTT; CDR3 protein: CASSEFGGRSTDTQYF
V gene: TRBV6-5; clone size: NA; J gene: TRBJ2-7; D gene: NA; CDR3 DNA: TGTGCCAGCAGTTGGACGGGAAACTCCTACGAGCAGTACTTC; CDR3 protein: CASSWTGNSYEQYF
V gene: TRBV12-3/TRBV12-4; clone size: NA; J gene: TRBJ1-3; D gene: NA; CDR3 DNA: TGTGCCAGCAGTAGGTTACGAAACACCATATATTTT; CDR3 protein: CASSRLRNTIYF